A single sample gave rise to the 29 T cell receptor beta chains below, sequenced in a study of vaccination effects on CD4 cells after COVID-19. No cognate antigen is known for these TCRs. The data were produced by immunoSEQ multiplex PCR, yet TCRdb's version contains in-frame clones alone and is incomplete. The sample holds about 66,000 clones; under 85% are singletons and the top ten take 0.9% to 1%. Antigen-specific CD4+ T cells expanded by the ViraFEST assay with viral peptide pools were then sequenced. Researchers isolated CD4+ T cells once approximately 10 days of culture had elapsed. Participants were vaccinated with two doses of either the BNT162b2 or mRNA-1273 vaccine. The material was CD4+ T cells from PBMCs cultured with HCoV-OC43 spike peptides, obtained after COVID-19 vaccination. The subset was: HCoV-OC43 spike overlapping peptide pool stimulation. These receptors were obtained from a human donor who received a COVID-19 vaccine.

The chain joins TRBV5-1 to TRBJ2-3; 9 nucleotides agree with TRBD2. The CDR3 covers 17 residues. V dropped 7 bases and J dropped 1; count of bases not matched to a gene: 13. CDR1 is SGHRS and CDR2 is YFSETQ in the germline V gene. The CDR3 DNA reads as TGCGCCAGCGGCCCCACTCCAGCGGGGGGAGGCACAGATACGCAGTATTTT. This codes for CASGPTPAGGGTDTQYF.

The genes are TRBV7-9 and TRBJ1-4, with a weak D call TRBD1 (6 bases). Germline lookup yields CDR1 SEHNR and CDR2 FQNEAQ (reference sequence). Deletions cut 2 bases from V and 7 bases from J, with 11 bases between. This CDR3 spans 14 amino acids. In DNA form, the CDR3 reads TGTGCCAGCAGCTTACATGGAGGGGGTGAAAAACTGTTTTTT. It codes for CASSLHGGGEKLFF.

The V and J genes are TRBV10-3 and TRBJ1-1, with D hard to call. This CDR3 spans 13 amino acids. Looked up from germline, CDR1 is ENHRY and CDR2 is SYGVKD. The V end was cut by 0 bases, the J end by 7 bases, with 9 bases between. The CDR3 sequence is CAISESKADEAFF. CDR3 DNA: TGTGCCATCAGTGAGTCGAAGGCGGATGAAGCTTTCTTT.

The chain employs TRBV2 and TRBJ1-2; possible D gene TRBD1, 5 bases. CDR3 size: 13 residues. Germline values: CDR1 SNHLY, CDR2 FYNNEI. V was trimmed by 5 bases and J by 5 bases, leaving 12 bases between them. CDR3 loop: CASSTQGEYGYTF. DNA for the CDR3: TGTGCCAGCAGTACTCAGGGAGAATATGGCTACACCTTC.

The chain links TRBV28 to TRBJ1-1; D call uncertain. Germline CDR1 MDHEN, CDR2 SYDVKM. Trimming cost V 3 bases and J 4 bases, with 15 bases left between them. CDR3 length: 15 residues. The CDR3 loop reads CASSLPSGRITEAFF. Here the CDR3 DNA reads TGTGCCAGCAGTTTGCCCTCCGGGAGGATCACTGAAGCTTTCTTT.

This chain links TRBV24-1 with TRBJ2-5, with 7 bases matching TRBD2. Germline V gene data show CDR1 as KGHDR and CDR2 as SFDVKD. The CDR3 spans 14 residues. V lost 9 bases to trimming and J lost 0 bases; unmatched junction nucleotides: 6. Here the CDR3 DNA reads TGTGCCACCGGAAGAGCGGGGAACCAAGAGACCCAGTACTTC. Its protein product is CATGRAGNQETQYF.

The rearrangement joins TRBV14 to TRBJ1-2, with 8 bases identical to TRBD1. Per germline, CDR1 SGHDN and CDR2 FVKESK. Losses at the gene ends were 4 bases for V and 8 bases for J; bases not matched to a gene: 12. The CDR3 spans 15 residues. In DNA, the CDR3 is TGTGCCAGCAGCCGGGACAGGACCAACCGGGAAGGCTACACCTTC. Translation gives CASSRDRTNREGYTF.

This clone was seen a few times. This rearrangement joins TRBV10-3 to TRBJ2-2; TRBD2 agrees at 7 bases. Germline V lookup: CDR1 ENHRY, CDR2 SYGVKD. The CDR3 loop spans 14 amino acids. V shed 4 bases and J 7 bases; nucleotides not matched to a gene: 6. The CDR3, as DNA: TGTGCCATCAGTGTTGCAGGCGGGGGCGGGGAGCTGTTTTTT. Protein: CAISVAGGGGELFF.

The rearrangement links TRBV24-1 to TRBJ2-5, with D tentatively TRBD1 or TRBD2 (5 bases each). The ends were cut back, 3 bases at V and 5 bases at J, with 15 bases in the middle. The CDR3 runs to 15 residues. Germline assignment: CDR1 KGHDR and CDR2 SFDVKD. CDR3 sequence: CATSDARDRRETQYF. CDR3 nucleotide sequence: TGTGCCACCAGTGATGCCCGGGACCGACGGGAGACCCAGTACTTC.

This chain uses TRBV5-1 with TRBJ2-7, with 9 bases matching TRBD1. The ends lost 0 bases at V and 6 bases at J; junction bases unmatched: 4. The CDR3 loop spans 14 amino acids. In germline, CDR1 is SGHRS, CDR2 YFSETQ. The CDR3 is CASSLGTGGSEQYV. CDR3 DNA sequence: TGCGCCAGCAGCTTGGGAACAGGGGGCTCCGAGCAGTACGTC.

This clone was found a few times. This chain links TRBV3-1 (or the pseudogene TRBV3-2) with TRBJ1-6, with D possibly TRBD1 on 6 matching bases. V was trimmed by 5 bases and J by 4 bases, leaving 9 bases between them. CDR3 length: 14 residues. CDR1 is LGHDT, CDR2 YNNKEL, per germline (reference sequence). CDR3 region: CASSKGQYNSPLHF. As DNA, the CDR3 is TGTGCCAGCAGCAAAGGACAGTATAATTCACCCCTCCACTTT.

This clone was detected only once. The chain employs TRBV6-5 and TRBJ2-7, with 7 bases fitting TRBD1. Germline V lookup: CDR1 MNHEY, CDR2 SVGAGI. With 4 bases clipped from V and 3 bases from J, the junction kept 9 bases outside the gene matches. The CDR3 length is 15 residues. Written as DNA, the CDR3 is TGTGCCAGCAGTTTCAACCGACAGGGCCTCTACGAGCAGTACGTC. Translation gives CASSFNRQGLYEQYV.

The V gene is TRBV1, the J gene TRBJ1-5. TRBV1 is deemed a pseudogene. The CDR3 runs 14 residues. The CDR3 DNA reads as TGCACCGCCAGCAAGCGATCACTGGGTCAGCCCCAGCATTTT. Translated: CTASKRSLGQPQHF.

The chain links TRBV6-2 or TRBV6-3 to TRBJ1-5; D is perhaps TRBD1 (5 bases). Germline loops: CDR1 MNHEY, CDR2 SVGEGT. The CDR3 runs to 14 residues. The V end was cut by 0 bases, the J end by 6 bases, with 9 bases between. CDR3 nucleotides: TGTGCCAGCAGTTACTCAGGGGCCAGTCAGCCCCAGCATTTT. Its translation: CASSYSGASQPQHF.

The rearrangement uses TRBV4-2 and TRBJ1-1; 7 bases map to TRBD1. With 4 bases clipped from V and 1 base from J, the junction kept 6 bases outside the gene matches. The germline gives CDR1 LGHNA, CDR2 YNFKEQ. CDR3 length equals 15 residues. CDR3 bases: TGTGCCAGCAGCCGCTATAACAGGGGGAACACTGAAGCTTTCTTT. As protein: CASSRYNRGNTEAFF.

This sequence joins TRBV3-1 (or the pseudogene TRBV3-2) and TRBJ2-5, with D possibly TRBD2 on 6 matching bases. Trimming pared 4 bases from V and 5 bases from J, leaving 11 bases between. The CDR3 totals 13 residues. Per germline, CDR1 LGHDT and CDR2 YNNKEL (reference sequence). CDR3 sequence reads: CASSLAATETQYF. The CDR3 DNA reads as TGTGCCAGCAGCCTAGCGGCTACGGAGACCCAGTACTTC.

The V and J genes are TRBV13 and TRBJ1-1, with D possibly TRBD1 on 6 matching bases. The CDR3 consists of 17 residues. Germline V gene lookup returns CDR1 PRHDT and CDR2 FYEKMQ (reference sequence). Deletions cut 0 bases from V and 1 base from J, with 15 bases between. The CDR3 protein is CASSLGRDIRRNTEAFF. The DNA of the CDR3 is TGTGCCAGCAGCTTAGGTCGGGACATACGTAGGAACACTGAAGCTTTCTTT.

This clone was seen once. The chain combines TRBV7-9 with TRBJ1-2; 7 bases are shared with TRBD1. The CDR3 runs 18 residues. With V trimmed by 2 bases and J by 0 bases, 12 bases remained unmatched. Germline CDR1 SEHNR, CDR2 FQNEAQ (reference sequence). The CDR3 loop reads CASSLRDGDRATNYGYTF. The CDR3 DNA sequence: TGTGCCAGCAGCTTACGGGATGGGGACAGAGCAACTAACTATGGCTACACCTTC.

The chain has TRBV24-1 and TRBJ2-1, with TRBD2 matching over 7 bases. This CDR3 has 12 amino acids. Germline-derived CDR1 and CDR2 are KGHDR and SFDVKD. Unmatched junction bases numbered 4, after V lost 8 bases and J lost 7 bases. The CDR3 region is CATTGLGNEQFF. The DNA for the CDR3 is TGTGCCACCACCGGACTAGGAAATGAGCAGTTCTTC.

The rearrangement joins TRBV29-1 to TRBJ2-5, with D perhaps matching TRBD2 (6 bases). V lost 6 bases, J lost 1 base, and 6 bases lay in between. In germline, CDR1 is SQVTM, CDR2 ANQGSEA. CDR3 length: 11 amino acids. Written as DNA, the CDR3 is TGCAGCGTGGGGGGCCAAGAGACCCAGTACTTC. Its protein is CSVGGQETQYF.

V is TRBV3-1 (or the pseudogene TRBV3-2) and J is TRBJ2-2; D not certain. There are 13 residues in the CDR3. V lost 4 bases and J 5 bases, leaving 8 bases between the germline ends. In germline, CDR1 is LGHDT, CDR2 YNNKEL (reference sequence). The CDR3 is CASSPSWTGELFF. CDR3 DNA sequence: TGTGCCAGCAGCCCATCGTGGACCGGGGAGCTGTTTTTT.

CDR3 in DNA: TGTGCCAGCAGCTTGGACCAGAGCTCCTACGAGCAGTACGTC. Its protein is CASSLDQSSYEQYV. The chain links TRBV5-6 to TRBJ2-7; D uncertain. V was cut by 0 bases and J by 0 bases, with 7 bases left in between. The germline gives CDR1 SGHDT, CDR2 YYEEEE. The CDR3 length is 14 residues.

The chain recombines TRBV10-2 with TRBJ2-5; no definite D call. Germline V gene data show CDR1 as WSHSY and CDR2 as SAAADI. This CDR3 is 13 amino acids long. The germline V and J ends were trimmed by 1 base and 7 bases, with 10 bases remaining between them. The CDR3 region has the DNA TGCGCCAGCAGTGAGTTCAGTATAGGGACCCAGTACTTC. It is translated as CASSEFSIGTQYF.

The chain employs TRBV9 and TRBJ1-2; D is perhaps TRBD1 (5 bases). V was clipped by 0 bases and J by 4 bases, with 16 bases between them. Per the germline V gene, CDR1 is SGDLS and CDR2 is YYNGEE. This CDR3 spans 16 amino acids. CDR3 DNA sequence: TGTGCCAGCAGCGTAGAGATGGGGGGGAGAGGCTATGGCTACACCTTC. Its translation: CASSVEMGGRGYGYTF.

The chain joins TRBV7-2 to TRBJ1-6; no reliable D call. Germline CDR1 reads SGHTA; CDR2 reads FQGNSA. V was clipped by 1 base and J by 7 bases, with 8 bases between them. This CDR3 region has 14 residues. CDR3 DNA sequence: TGTGCCAGCAGCTTAGTTAGGGCAAATTCACCCCTCCACTTT. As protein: CASSLVRANSPLHF.

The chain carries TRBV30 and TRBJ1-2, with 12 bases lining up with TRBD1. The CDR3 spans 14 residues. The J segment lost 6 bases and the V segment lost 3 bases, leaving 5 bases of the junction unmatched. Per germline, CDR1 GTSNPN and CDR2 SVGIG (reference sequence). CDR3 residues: CAWRQGQGADGYTF. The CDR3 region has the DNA TGTGCCTGGAGACAGGGACAGGGGGCGGATGGCTACACCTTC.

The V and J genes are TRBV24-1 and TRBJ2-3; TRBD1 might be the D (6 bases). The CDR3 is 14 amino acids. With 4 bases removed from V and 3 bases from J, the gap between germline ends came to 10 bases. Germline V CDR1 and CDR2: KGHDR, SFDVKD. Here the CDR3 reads CATSDRGSTDTQYF. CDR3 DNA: TGTGCCACCAGTGACAGGGGTTCAACAGATACGCAGTATTTT.

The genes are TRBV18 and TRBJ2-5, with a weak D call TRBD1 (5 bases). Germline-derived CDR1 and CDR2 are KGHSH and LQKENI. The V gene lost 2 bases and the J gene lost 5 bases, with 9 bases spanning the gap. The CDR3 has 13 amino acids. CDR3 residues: CASSPGAGETQYF. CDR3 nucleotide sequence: TGTGCCAGCTCACCAGGGGCAGGGGAGACCCAGTACTTC. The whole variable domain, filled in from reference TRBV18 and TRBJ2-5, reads NAGVMQNPRHLVRRRGQEARLRCSPMKGHSHVYWYRQLPEEGLKFMVYLQKENIIDESGMPKERFSAEFPKEGPSILRIQQVVRGDSAAYFCASSPGAGETQYFGPGTRLLVL.

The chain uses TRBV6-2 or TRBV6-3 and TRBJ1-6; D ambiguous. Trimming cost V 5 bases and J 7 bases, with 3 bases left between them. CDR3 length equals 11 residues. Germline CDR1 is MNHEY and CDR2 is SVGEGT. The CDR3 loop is CASSTNSPLHF. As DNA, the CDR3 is TGTGCCAGCAGTACAAATTCACCCCTCCACTTT.